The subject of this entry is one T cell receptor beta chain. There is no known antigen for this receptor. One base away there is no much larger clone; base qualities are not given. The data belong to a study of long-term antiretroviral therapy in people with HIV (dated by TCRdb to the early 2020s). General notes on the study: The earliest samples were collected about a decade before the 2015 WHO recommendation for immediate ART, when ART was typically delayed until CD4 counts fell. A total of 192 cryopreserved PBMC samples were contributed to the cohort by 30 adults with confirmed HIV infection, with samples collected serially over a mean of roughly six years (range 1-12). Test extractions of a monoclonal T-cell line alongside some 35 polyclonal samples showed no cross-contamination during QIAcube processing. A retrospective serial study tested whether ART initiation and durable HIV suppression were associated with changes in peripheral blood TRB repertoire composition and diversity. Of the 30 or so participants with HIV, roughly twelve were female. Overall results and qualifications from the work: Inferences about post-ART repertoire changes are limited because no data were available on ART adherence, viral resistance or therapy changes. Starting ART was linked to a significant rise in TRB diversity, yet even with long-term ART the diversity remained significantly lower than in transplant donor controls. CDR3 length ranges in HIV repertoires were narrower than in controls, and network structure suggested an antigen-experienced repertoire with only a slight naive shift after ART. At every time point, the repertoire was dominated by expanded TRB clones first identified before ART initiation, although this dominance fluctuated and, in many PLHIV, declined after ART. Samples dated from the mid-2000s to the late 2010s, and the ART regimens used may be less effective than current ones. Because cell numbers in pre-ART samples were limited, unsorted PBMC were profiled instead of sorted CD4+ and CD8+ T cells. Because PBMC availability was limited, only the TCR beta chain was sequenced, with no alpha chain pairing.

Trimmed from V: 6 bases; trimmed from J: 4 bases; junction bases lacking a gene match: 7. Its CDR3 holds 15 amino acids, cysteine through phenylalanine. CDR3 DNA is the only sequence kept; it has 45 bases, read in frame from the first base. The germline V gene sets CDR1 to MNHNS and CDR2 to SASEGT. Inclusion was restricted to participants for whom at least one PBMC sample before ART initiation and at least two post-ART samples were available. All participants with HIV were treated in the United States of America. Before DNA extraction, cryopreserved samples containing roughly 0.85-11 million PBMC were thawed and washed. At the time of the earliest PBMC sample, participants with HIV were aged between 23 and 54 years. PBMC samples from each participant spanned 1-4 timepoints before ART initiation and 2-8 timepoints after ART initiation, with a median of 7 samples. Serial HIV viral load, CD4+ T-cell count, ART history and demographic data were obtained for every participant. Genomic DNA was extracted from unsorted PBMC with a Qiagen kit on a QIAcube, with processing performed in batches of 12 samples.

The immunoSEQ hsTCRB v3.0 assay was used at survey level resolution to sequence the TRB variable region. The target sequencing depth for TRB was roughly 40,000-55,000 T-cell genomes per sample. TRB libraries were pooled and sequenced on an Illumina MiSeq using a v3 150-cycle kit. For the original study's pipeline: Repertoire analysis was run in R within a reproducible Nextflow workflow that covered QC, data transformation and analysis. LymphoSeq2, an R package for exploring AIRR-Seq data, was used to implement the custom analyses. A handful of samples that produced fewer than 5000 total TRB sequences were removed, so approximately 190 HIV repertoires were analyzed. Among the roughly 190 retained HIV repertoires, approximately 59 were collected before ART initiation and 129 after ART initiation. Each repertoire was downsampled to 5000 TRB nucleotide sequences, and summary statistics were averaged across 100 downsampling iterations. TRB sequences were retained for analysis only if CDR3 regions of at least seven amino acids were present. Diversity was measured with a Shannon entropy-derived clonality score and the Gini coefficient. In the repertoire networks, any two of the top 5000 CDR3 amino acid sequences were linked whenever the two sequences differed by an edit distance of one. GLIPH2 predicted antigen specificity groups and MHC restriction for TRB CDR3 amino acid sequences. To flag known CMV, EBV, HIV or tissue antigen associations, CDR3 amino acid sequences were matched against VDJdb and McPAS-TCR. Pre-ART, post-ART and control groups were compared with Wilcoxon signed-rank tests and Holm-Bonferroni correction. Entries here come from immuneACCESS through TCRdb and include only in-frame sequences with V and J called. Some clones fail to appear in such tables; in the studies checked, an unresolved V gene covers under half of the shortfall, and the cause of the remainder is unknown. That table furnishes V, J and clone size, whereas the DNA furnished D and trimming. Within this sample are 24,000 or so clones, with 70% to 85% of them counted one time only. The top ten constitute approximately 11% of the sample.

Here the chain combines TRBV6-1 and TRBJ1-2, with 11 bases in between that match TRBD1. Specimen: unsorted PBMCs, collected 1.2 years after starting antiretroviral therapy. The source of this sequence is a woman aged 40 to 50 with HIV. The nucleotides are TGTGCCAGCAGCCCCGGGACAGGGGGATTCTATGGCTACACCTTC. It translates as CASSPGTGGFYGYTF.